These 14 T cell receptor beta chains originate from one sample sequenced in a study of blood T cell repertoires in COVID-19 (dated by TCRdb to the early 2020s). The library was built by means of the immunoSEQ multiplex PCR assay. TCRdb took this table from immuneACCESS and kept in-frame rearrangements with V and J called. Such tables lack part of the clones; where checked against another copy, unresolved V genes explain under half of the gap, and the rest is unexplained. The sample contains roughly 380,000 clones, roughly 85% of them found a single time. The ten largest make up roughly 3.6% of the sample. The specimen was peripheral blood. The receptor set was obtained from a woman aged 18-29 years with acute or convalescent COVID-19.

This clone was counted a single time. V gene TRBV24-1 combines with J gene TRBJ2-5; maybe TRBD1 (6 bases). V was shortened by 7 bases and J by 7 bases, with 18 bases between the two germline ends. The V gene's germline CDR1 is KGHDR and CDR2 SFDVKD. The CDR3 extends over 14 amino acids. DNA for the CDR3: TGTGCCACCAGCCCCTCCGAGACAGGAGGGACCCAGTACTTC. Translated, it gives CATSPSETGGTQYF.

The chain links TRBV28 to TRBJ1-2, with 7 bases aligning to TRBD1. Germline V lookup: CDR1 MDHEN, CDR2 SYDVKM. The CDR3 is 12 residues long. V was pared by 5 bases and J by 8 bases, with 5 bases of the junction left unmatched. The CDR3 loop is CASSINRGGYTF. CDR3 in DNA: TGTGCCAGCAGTATAAACAGGGGCGGCTACACCTTC.

The chain uses TRBV15 and TRBJ2-2; tentative D call: TRBD2 (5 bases). Germline values: CDR1 LNHNV, CDR2 YYDKDF (reference sequence). The CDR3 loop spans 13 amino acids. Trimming cost V 10 bases and J 0 bases, with 9 bases left between them. As DNA, the CDR3 is TGTGCCAACGGGAACCCGAACACCGGGGAGCTGTTTTTT. This codes for CANGNPNTGELFF.

This clone was counted once. The chain carries TRBV6-5 and TRBJ1-5, with 8 bases lining up with TRBD1. The CDR3 consists of 15 residues. Germline values: CDR1 MNHEY, CDR2 SVGAGI. V shed 7 bases and J 11 bases; nucleotides not matched to a gene: 16. CDR3 amino acids: CASTGTGGPVGTQHF. CDR3 nucleotides: TGTGCCAGCACCGGGACAGGAGGCCCGGTGGGGACCCAGCATTTT.

This chain connects TRBV20-1 to TRBJ1-1; D perhaps matches TRBD1 (5 bases). V lost 3 bases and J 4 bases, leaving 21 bases between the germline ends. This CDR3 contains 16 residues. Germline V lookup: CDR1 DFQATT, CDR2 SNEGSKA (reference sequence). Here the CDR3 DNA reads TGCAGTGCTAGTCCACCCCAGTACCGGAGGGGCACTGAAGCTTTCTTT. Amino acid sequence: CSASPPQYRRGTEAFF.

The V call is TRBV19, the J call TRBJ1-1, with 7 bases lining up with TRBD1. CDR1 LNHDA and CDR2 SQIVND come from the germline V gene (reference sequence). The V gene end was trimmed by 7 bases and the J gene end by 0 bases; junction bases not matched to a gene: 11. The CDR3 runs to 16 residues. The CDR3 DNA sequence: TGTGCCAGTACCTCCGGGGGACAGCATCTGAACACTGAAGCTTTCTTT. Protein: CASTSGGQHLNTEAFF. Filled out from reference TRBV19 and TRBJ1-1, the complete variable domain reads DGGITQSPKYLFRKEGQNVTLSCEQNLNHDAMYWYRQDPGQGLRLIYYSQIVNDFQKGDIAEGYSVSREKKESFPLTVTSAQKNPTAFYLCASTSGGQHLNTEAFFGQGTRLTVV.

The count of this clone is one. This chain connects TRBV12-5 to TRBJ2-1, with unresolved D. The germline V gene encodes CDR1 LGHNT and CDR2 FRNRAP. Trimming removed 2 bases at V and 7 bases at J, with 6 bases between. The CDR3 is made up of 12 amino acids. The CDR3 is CASGLPLNEQFF. In nucleotides, the CDR3 is TGTGCTAGTGGTTTGCCTCTAAATGAGCAGTTCTTC.

J is TRBJ1-1 and V is TRBV6-5, with 7 bases fitting TRBD1. The CDR3 length is 12 residues. The germline V gene has CDR1 MNHEY and CDR2 SVGAGI. V lost 9 bases and J lost 7; bases outside the gene matches: 8. CDR3 nucleotides: TGTGCCAGTCAAATCGGGGACAGTGAAGCTTTCTTT. Amino acids: CASQIGDSEAFF.

V usage is TRBV4-2 and J usage is TRBJ2-3; 10 bases fit TRBD1. V lost 1 base to trimming and J lost 5 bases; unmatched junction nucleotides: 3. The CDR3 is 15 residues long. CDR1 is LGHNA and CDR2 is YNFKEQ in the germline V gene. CDR3 DNA sequence: TGTGCCAGCAGCCAAGCGACAGGGGGCTTAGATACGCAGTATTTT. It codes for CASSQATGGLDTQYF.

J is TRBJ1-5 and V is TRBV28; D might be TRBD1 (5 bases). CDR3 length: 15 residues. Germline V gene data show CDR1 as MDHEN and CDR2 as SYDVKM. Trimming removed 5 bases from V and 2 bases from J, with 13 bases in between. The CDR3 reads CASSRLGGGNQPQHF. The CDR3 DNA sequence: TGTGCCAGCAGTCGGCTGGGGGGGGGCAATCAGCCCCAGCATTTT.

The V and J genes are TRBV2 and TRBJ1-2, with D hard to call. The CDR3 is made up of 11 amino acids. V lost 8 bases and J 14 bases, leaving 18 bases between the germline ends. Per the germline V gene, CDR1 is SNHLY and CDR2 is FYNNEI. CDR3 DNA sequence: TGTGCCAGCCCCCCACAGTGGTGGATGACCTTC. Amino acid sequence: CASPPQWWMTF.

This rearrangement joins TRBV19 to TRBJ1-2; TRBD1 matches 7 bases. V trimming: 10 bases; J trimming: 5 bases; junction bases outside the gene matches: 13. Per the germline V gene, CDR1 is LNHDA and CDR2 is SQIVND (reference sequence). This CDR3 has 14 residues. For the CDR3, the DNA is TGTGCCACCAAATTCAGGGGGGAACTTTATGGCTACACCTTC. It codes for CATKFRGELYGYTF.

This clone appeared a single time. Here the CDR3 DNA reads TGTGCCAGAAGCTTAATCCTCGGAGAGACCCAGTACTTC. Residues: CARSLILGETQYF. The genes are TRBV5-3 and TRBJ2-5, with no clear D. TRBV5-3 is flagged as an ORF with uncertain function. This CDR3 contains 13 residues. Trimming cost V 2 bases and J 4 bases, with 9 bases left between them.

The chain is built from TRBV5-1 and TRBJ1-4, with D hard to call. This CDR3 contains 13 residues. Germline CDR1 reads SGHRS; CDR2 reads YFSETQ. With 4 bases removed from V and 8 bases from J, the gap between germline ends came to 12 bases. CDR3: CASSPSPGEKLFF. The CDR3 DNA reads TGCGCCAGCAGCCCATCCCCAGGCGAAAAACTGTTTTTT.